This T cell receptor (beta chain) was identified in a study of CD8+ T cells in alopecia areata. Study results and caveats: TCRs were shared less clearly across patients than in mice, possibly for HLA-related reasons.

CDR1 is GTSNPN, CDR2 SVGIG, per germline (reference sequence). Trimming pared 1 base from V and 3 bases from J, leaving 12 bases between. The CDR3 has 15 residues. Investigators isolated RNA and reverse transcribed it into cDNA to act as the sequencing template. Only in-frame clones appear in the TCRdb table, and some are missing; sequencing was by immunoSEQ multiplex PCR. The table has about 150,000 clones, more than 40% seen once. This clone was counted only a few times. What it recognizes is unknown. From alopecia areata patients, lesional scalp punch biopsies and peripheral blood were collected. Both CD4+ and CD8+ T cells were separated by sorting PBMCs.

The chain has TRBV30 and TRBJ2-2; tentatively, D is TRBD1 (5 bases). The sequence derives from a human donor with alopecia areata. The material sequenced was CD4+ T cells sorted from blood. Written as DNA, the CDR3 is TGTGCCTGGAGTGCCGGCAGGGTGTACACCGGGGAGCTGTTTTTT. The encoded protein is CAWSAGRVYTGELFF.